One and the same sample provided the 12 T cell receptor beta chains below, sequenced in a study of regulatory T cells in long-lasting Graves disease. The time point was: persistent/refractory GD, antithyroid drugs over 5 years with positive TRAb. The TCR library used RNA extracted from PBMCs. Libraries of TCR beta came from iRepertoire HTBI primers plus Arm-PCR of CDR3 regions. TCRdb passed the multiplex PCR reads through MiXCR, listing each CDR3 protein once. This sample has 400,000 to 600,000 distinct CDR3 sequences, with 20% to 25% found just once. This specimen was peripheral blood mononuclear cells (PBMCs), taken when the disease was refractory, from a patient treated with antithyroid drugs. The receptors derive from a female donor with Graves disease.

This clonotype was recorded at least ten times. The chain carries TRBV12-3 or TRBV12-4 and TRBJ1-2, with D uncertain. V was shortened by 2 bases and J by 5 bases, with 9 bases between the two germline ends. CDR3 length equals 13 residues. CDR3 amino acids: CASSLNGLYGYTF. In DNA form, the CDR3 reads TGTGCCAGCAGTTTAAACGGCCTGTATGGCTACACCTTC.

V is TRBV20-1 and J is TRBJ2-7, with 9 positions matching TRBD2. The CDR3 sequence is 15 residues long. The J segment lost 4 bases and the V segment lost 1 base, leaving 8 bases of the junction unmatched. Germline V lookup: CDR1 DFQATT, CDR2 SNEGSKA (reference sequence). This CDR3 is CSARGLAETLYEQYF. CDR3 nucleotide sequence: TGCAGTGCTAGAGGACTAGCGGAGACCCTGTACGAGCAGTACTTC.

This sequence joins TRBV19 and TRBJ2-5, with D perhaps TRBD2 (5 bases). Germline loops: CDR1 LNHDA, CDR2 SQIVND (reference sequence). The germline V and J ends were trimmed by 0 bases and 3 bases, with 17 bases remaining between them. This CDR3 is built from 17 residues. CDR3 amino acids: CASSIDALGIGEETQYF. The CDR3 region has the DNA TGTGCCAGTAGTATAGATGCGCTGGGGATCGGGGAAGAGACCCAGTACTTC.

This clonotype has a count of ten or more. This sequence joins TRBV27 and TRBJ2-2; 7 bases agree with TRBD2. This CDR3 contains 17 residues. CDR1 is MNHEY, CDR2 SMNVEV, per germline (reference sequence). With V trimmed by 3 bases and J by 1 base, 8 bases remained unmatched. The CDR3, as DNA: TGTGCCAGCAGTTTTTCCCGACTAGCAGAGAACACCGGGGAGCTGTTTTTT. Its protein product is CASSFSRLAENTGELFF.

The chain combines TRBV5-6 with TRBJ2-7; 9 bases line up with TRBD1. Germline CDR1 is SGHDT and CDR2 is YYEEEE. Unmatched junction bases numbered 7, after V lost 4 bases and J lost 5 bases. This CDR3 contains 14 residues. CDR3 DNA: TGTGCCAGCAGCCCCTGGGACAGGGAACACGAGCAGTACTTC. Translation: CASSPWDREHEQYF. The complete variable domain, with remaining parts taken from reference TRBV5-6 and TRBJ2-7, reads DAGVTQSPTHLIKTRGQQVTLRCSPKSGHDTVSWYQQALGQGPQFIFQYYEEEERQRGNFPDRFSGHQFPNYSSELNVNALLLGDSALYLCASSPWDREHEQYFGPGTRLTVT.

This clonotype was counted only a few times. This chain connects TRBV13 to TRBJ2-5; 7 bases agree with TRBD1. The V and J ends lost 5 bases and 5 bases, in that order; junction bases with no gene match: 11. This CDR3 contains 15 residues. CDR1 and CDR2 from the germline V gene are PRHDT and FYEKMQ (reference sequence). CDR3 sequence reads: CASSVLLTGIETQYF. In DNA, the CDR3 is TGTGCCAGCAGCGTCCTATTGACAGGGATTGAGACCCAGTACTTC. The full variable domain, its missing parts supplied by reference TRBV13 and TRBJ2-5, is AAGVIQSPRHLIKEKRETATLKCYPIPRHDTVYWYQQGPGQDPQFLISFYEKMQSDKGSIPDRFSAQQFSDYHSELNMSSLELGDSALYFCASSVLLTGIETQYFGPGTRLLVL.

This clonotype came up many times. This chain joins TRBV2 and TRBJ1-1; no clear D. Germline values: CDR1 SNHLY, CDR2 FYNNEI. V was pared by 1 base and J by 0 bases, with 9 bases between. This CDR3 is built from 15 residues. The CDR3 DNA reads TGTGCCAGCAGTGAAGGCATCCCACTGAACACTGAAGCTTTCTTT. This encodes CASSEGIPLNTEAFF. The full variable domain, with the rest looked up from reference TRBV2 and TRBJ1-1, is EPEVTQTPSHQVTQMGQEVILRCVPISNHLYFYWYRQILGQKVEFLVSFYNNEISEKSEIFDDQFSVERPDGSNFTLKIRSTKLEDSAMYFCASSEGIPLNTEAFFGQGTRLTVV.

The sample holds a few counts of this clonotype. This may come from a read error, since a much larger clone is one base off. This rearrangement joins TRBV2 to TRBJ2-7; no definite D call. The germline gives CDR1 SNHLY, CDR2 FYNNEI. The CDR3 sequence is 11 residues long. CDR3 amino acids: CVSSGQDEQYF. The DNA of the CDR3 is TGTGTCAGCAGTGGTCAGGACGAGCAGTACTTC. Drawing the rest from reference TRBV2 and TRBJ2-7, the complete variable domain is EPEVTQTPSHQVTQMGQEVILRCVPISNHLYFYWYRQILGQKVEFLVSFYNNEISEKSEIFDDQFSVERPDGSNFTLKIRSTKLEDSAMYFCVSSGQDEQYFGPGTRLTVT.

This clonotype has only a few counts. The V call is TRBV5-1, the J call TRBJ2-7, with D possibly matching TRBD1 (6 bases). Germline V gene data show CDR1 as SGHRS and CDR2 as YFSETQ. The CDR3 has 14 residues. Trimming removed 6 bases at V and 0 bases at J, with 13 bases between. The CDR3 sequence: CASTRDISSYEQYF. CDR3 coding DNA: TGCGCCAGCACACGGGACATTAGCTCCTACGAGCAGTACTTC.

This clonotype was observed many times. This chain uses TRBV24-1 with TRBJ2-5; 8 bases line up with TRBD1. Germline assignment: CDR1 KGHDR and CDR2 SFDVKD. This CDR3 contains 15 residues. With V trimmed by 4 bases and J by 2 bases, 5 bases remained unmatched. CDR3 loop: CATSEPGQGQETQYF. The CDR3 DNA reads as TGTGCCACCAGTGAACCTGGACAGGGACAAGAGACCCAGTACTTC.

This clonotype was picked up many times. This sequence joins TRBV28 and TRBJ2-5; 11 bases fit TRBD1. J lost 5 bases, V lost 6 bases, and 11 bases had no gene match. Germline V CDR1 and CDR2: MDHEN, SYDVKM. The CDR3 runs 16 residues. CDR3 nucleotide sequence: TGTGCCAGCAGCCCTCGGACAGGGGGCGCTTCGGAGACCCAGTACTTC. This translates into CASSPRTGGASETQYF. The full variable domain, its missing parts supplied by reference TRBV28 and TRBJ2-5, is DVKVTQSSRYLVKRTGEKVFLECVQDMDHENMFWYRQDPGLGLRLIYFSYDVKMKEKGDIPEGYSVSREKKERFSLILESASTNQTSMYLCASSPRTGGASETQYFGPGTRLLVL.

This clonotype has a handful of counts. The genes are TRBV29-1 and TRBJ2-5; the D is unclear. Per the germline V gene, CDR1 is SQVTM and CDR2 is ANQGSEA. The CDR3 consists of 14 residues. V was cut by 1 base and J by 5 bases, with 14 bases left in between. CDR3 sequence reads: CSVEGFFDRETQYF. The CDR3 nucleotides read TGCAGCGTTGAAGGTTTTTTTGATCGCGAGACCCAGTACTTC.